Below, one T cell receptor (beta chain) is given with its context. The data were taken from a study of blood T cell repertoires in COVID-19. About the research overall: Sample material is recorded as cDNA or gDNA derived from T cells, B-cell-depleted T cells, or PBMCs.

Study processing details: Using reference gene primer amplification, nucleated cell counts were estimated. Clones were sequenced by immunoSEQ multiplex PCR, and TCRdb holds only the in-frame ones, with some missing. That table is the source of V, J and clone size, and D and trimming were worked out from the DNA. This sample has 400,000 to 450,000 clones, with approximately 90% found just once. The participants were between roughly 18 and 100 years old and came from some 23 US areas. Cohort placement rested on clinical history that participants reported themselves. Source material: PBMCs or T cells enriched from blood (not recorded which). The receptor was derived from a man younger than 45 who had recovered from COVID-19.

CDR3 sequence (DNA): TGTGCCAGCTCTCGGACAGACTCCTACGAGCAGTACTTC. It yields the protein CASSRTDSYEQYF. The gene calls are TRBV6-5 and TRBJ2-7; TRBD1 is a possible D gene (6 bases). Germline lookup yields CDR1 MNHEY and CDR2 SVGAGI. The CDR3 has 13 amino acids. V dropped 8 bases and J dropped 0 bases, with 11 bases sitting between them.